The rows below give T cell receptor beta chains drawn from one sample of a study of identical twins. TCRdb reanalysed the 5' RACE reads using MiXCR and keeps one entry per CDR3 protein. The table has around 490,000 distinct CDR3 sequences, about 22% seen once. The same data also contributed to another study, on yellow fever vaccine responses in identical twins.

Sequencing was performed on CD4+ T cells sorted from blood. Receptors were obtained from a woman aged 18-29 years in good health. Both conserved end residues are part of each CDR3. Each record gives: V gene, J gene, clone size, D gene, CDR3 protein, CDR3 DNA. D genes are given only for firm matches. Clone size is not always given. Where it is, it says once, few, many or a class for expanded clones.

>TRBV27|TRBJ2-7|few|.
CASRLTGAPYEQYF
TGTGCCAGCAGATTGACAGGCGCCCCCTACGAGCAGTACTTC
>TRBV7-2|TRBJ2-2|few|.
CASRRSGVVELFF
TGTGCCAGCAGGAGGAGTGGTGTGGTGGAGCTGTTTTTT
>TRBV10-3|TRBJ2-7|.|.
CAITGTPSSYEQYF
TGTGCCATCACCGGGACACCCTCCTCCTACGAGCAGTACTTC
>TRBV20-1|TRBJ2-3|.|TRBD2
CSASSGRKSDTQYF
TGCAGTGCTAGTAGCGGGAGAAAGTCAGATACGCAGTATTTT
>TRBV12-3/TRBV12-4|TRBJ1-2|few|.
CASSSPRAYYGYTF
TGTGCCAGCAGTTCCCCCAGGGCCTACTATGGCTACACCTTC
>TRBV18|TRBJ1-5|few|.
CASSPYGSNQPQHF
TGTGCCAGCTCACCATATGGAAGCAATCAGCCCCAGCATTTT
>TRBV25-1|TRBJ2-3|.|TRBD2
CASSPAGLIDYSTDTQYF
TGTGCCAGCAGCCCAGCGGGACTCATAGACTATAGCACAGATACGCAGTATTTT
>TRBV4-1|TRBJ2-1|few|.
CASSQIRSSGGYNEQFF
TGCGCCAGCAGCCAAATTCGGAGTAGCGGAGGGTACAATGAGCAGTTCTTC
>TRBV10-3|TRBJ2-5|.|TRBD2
CAISDHPGASGFQETQYF
TGTGCCATCAGTGATCATCCGGGGGCTAGCGGGTTCCAAGAGACCCAGTACTTC
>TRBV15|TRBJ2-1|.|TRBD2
CATKTSANNEQFF
TGTGCCACCAAAACTAGCGCGAACAATGAGCAGTTCTTC
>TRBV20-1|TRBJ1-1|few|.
CSARLSNEAFF
TGCAGTGCTAGGTTGTCAAATGAAGCTTTCTTT
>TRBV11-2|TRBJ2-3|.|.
CASSLGGAKDTQYF
TGTGCCAGCAGCTTAGGGGGGGCAAAAGATACGCAGTATTTT
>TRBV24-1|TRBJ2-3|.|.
CATSDHRSSRTDTQYF
TGTGCCACCAGTGATCACAGAAGTTCAAGGACAGATACGCAGTATTTT
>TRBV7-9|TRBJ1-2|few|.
CASSADAWGYTF
TGTGCCAGCAGCGCCGACGCATGGGGCTACACCTTC
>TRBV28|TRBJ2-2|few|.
CASKTGSQGNTGELFF
TGTGCCAGCAAAACAGGGTCACAGGGGAACACCGGGGAGCTGTTTTTT
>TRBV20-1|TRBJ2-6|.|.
CSARDYSSGANVLTF
TGCAGTGCTAGAGATTACAGCTCTGGGGCCAACGTCCTGACTTTC
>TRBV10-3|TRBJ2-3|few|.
CAIKGTDTQYF
TGTGCCATCAAGGGCACAGATACGCAGTATTTT
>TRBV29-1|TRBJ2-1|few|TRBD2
CSVVGLAGVVNEQFF
TGCAGCGTTGTTGGACTAGCGGGAGTCGTCAATGAGCAGTTCTTC
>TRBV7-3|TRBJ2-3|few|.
CASSLGPRDLTDTQYF
TGTGCCAGCAGCCTGGGACCGAGGGACCTCACAGATACGCAGTATTTT
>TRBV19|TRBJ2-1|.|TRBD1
CASSIDLVTGGYNEQFF
TGTGCCAGTAGTATAGATCTTGTGACAGGGGGCTACAATGAGCAGTTCTTC
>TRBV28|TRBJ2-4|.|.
CASSSGHLRDIQYF
TGTGCCAGCAGCTCGGGACACCTGAGGGACATTCAGTACTTC
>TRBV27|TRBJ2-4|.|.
CASSPVLARAKNIQYF
TGTGCCAGCAGCCCCGTTCTGGCACGAGCCAAAAACATTCAGTACTTC